This TCR beta chain appears in the sequencing data of a study of blood T cell repertoires in COVID-19. The table came from immunoSEQ multiplex PCR; TCRdb's copy has only in-frame clones and leaves some out. The sample lists over 250,000 clones, about 81% occurring once. Germline V CDR1 and CDR2: KGHDR, SFDVKD. Between the trimmed V and J ends, which lost 7 bases and 1 base, there was a span of 6 bases. The CDR3 covers 13 residues. The chain uses TRBV24-1 and TRBJ2-2; D gene unclear. The sequence was collected from a man aged 25 to 40 with acute COVID-19. The sequenced sample consisted of PBMCs or T cells enriched from blood (not recorded which). The CDR3 reads CATRAQNTGELFF. CDR3 coding DNA: TGTGCCACCAGGGCACAGAACACCGGGGAGCTGTTTTTT.